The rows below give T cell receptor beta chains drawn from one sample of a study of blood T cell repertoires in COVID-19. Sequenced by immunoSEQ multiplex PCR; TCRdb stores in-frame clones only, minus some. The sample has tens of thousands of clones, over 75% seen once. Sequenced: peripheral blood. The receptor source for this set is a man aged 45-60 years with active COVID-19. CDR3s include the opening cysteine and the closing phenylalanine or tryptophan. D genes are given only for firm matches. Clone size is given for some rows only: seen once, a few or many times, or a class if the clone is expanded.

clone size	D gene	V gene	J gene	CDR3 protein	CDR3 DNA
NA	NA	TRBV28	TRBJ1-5	CASSLEHRPQHF	TGTGCCAGCAGTTTAGAACATCGGCCCCAGCATTTT
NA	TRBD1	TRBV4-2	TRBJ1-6	CASSHDITGTGEYNSPLHF	TGTGCCAGCAGCCATGATATTACCGGGACAGGGGAATATAATTCACCCCTCCACTTT
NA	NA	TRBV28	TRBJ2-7	CASSGQTSYEQYF	TGTGCCAGCAGCGGACAGACTTCCTACGAGCAGTACTTC
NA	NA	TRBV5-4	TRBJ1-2	CASSLGRSNYGYTF	TGTGCCAGCAGCTTGGGGAGGTCCAACTATGGCTACACCTTC
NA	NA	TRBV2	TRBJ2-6	CASSVESGANVLTF	TGTGCCAGCAGTGTAGAATCTGGGGCCAACGTCCTGACTTTC
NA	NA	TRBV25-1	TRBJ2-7	CASSDGRGTYEQYF	TGTGCCAGCAGTGATGGTAGGGGAACCTACGAGCAGTACTTC
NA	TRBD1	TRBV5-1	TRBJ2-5	CASSYVGTGEETQYF	TGCGCCAGCAGCTACGTAGGGACAGGGGAAGAGACCCAGTACTTC
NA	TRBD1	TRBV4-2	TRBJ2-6	CASSQAGTGGYGANVLTF	TGTGCCAGCAGCCAAGCCGGGACAGGGGGCTATGGGGCCAACGTCCTGACTTTC
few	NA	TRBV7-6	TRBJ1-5	CASGYRADQPQHF	TGTGCCAGCGGTTACAGGGCTGATCAGCCCCAGCATTTT
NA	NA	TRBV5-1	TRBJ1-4	CASSLEGGYNEKLFF	TGCGCCAGCAGCTTGGAAGGAGGCTATAATGAAAAACTGTTTTTT
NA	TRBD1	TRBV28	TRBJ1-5	CASSGGELSSINQPQHF	TGTGCCAGCTCAGGGGGTGAATTGTCCTCCATAAATCAGCCCCAGCATTTT
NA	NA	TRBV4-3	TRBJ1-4	CASSQGLGEKLFF	TGCGCCAGCAGCCAAGGGTTGGGCGAAAAACTGTTTTTT
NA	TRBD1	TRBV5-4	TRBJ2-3	CASSRYRGTDTQYF	TGTGCCAGCAGCAGATACAGGGGAACAGATACGCAGTATTTT
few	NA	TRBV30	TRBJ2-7	CAWSKGLLSYEQYF	TGTGCCTGGTCCAAGGGGCTCCTCTCCTACGAGCAGTACTTC
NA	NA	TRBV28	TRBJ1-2	CASSPAGDGGYGYTF	TGTGCCAGCAGTCCCGCAGGGGATGGGGGCTATGGCTACACCTTC
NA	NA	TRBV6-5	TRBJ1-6	CASSYGQLNSPLHF	TGTGCCAGCAGTTACGGGCAGTTAAATTCACCCCTCCACTTT
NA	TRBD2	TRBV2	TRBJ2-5	CASSEVGTSGRETQYF	TGTGCCAGCAGTGAAGTCGGGACTAGCGGAAGGGAGACCCAGTACTTC
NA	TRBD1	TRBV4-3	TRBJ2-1	CASSQRQGAPNEQFF	TGCGCCAGCAGCCAAAGACAGGGTGCCCCCAATGAGCAGTTCTTC